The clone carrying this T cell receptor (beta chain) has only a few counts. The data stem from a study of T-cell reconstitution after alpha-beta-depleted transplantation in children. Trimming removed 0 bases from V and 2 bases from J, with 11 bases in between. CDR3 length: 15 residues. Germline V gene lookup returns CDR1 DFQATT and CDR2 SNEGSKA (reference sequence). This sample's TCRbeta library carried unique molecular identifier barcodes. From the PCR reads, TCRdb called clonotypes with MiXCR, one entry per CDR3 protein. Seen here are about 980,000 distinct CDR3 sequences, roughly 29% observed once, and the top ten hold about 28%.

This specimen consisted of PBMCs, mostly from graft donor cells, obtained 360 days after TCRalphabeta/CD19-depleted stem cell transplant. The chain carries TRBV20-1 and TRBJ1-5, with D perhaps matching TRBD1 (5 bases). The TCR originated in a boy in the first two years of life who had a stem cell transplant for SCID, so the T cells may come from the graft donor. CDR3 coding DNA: TGCAGTGCTAGAGATGTCCAGGGCGGCAATCAGCCCCAGCATTTT. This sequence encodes CSARDVQGGNQPQHF.